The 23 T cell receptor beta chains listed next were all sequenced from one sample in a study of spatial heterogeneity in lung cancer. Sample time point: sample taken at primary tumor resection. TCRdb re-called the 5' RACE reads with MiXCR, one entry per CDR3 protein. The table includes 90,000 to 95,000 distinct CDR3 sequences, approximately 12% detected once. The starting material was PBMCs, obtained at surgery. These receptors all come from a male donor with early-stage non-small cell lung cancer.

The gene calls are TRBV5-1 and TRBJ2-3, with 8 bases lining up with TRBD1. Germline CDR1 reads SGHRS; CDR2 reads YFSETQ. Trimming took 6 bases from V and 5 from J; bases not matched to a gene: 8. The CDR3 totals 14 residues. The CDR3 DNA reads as TGCGCCAGCACTCCGGGACAGGCGGGAGATACGCAGTATTTT. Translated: CASTPGQAGDTQYF.

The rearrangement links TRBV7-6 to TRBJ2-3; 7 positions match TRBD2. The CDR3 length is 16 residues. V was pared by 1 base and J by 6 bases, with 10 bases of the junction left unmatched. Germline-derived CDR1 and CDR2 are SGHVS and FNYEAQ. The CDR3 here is CASSLVMAGDVDTQYF. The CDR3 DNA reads TGTGCCAGCAGCTTAGTTATGGCGGGAGATGTGGATACGCAGTATTTT. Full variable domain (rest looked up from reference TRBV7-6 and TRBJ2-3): GAGVSQSPRYKVTKRGQDVALRCDPISGHVSLYWYRQALGQGPEFLTYFNYEAQQDKSGLPNDRFSAERPEGSISTLTIQRTEQRDSAMYRCASSLVMAGDVDTQYFGPGTRLTVL.

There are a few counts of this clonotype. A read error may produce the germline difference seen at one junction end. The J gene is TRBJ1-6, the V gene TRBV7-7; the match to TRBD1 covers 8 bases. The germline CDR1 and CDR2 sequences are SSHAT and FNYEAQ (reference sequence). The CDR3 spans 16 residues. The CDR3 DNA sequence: TGTGCTAGCAGTCCATCCGGGACAGGTCTTAGTTCACCCCTCCACTTT. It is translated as CASSPSGTGLSSPLHF.

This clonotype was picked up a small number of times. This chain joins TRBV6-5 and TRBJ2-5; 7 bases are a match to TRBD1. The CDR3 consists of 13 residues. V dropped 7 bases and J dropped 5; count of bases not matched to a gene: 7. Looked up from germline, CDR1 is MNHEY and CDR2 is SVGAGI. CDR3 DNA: TGTGCCAGCACCCCGGGCAGGGGGGAGACCCAGTACTTC. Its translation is CASTPGRGETQYF.

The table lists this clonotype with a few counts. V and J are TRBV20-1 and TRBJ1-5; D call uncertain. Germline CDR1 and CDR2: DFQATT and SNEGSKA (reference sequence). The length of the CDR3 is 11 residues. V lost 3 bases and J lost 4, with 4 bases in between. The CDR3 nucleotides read TGCAGTGCTAGCAAGAATCAGCCCCAGCATTTT. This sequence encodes CSASKNQPQHF.

The CDR3 sequence is CASSLVAGGNYEQYF. DNA of the CDR3: TGTGCCAGCAGCTTAGTAGCGGGAGGGAACTACGAGCAGTACTTC. V and J are TRBV7-2 and TRBJ2-7, with TRBD2 identical over 11 bases. With 1 base clipped from V and 3 bases from J, the junction kept 2 bases outside the gene matches. The CDR3 runs to 15 residues. Germline V lookup: CDR1 SGHTA, CDR2 FQGNSA.

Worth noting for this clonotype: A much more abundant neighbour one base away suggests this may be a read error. CDR3 sequence reads: CASRLDSTYEQYF. CDR3 bases: TGTGCCAGCAGGCTGGACAGCACCTACGAGCAGTACTTC. This chain joins TRBV6-2 or TRBV6-3 and TRBJ2-7, with D tentatively TRBD1 (6 bases). Trimming took 6 bases from V and 2 from J, leaving 11 bases between them. This CDR3 spans 13 amino acids. Per the germline V gene, CDR1 is MNHEY and CDR2 is SVGEGT.

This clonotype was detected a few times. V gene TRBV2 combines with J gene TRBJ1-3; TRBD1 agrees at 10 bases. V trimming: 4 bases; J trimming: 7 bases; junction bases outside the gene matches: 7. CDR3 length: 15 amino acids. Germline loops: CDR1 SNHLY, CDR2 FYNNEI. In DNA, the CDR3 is TGTGCCAGCAGTGGGGGGACAGGGGCTTCGAACACCATATATTTT. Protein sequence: CASSGGTGASNTIYF.

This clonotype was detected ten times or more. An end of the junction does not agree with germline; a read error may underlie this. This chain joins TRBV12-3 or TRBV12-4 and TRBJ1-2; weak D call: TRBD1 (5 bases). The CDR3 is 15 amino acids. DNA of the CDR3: TGTGCCAGCAGATTAGGTCAGGGAACCTTCTATGGCTACACCTTC. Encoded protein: CASRLGQGTFYGYTF.

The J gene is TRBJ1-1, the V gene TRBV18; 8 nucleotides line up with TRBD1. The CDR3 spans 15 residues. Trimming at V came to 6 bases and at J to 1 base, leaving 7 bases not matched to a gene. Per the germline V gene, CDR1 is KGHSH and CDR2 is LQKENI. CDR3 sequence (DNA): TGTGCCAGCTCTCAGCAGGGGGCAAGGAACACTGAAGCTTTCTTT. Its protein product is CASSQQGARNTEAFF. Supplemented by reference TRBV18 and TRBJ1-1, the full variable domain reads NAGVMQNPRHLVRRRGQEARLRCSPMKGHSHVYWYRQLPEEGLKFMVYLQKENIIDESGMPKERFSAEFPKEGPSILRIQQVVRGDSAAYFCASSQQGARNTEAFFGQGTRLTVV.

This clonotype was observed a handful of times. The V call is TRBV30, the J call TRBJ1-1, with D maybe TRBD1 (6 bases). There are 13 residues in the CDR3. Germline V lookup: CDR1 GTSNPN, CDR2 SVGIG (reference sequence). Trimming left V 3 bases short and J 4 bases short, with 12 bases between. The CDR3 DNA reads TGTGCCTGGAGATGGGGGGGCAGCACTGAAGCTTTCTTT. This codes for CAWRWGGSTEAFF.

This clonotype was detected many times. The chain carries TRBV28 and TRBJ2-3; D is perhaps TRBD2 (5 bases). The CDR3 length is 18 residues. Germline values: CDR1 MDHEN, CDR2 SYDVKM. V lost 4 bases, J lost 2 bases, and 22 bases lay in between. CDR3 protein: CASSSSIRLAGDTDTQYF. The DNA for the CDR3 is TGTGCCAGCAGTTCATCGATACGTCTAGCCGGAGACACAGATACGCAGTATTTT. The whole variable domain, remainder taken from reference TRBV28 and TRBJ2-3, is DVKVTQSSRYLVKRTGEKVFLECVQDMDHENMFWYRQDPGLGLRLIYFSYDVKMKEKGDIPEGYSVSREKKERFSLILESASTNQTSMYLCASSSSIRLAGDTDTQYFGPGTRLTVL.

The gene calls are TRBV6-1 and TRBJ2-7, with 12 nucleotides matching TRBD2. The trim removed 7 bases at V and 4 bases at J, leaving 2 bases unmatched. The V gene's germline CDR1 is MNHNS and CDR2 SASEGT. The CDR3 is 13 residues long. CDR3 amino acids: CASTTSGRYEQYF. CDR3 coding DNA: TGTGCCAGCACGACTAGCGGGAGATACGAGCAGTACTTC.

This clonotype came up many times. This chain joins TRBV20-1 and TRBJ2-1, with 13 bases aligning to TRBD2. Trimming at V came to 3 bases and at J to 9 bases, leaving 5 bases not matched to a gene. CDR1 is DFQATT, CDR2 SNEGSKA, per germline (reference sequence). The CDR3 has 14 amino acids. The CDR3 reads CSASRTSGSGEQFF. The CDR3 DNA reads TGCAGTGCTAGCCGGACTAGCGGGAGCGGTGAGCAGTTCTTC.

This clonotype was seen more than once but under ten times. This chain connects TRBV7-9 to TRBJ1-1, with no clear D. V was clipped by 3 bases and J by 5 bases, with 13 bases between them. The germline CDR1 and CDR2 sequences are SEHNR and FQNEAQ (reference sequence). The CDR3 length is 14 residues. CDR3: CASSFEGKGTEAFF. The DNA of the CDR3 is TGTGCCAGCAGCTTCGAAGGGAAGGGAACTGAAGCTTTCTTT.

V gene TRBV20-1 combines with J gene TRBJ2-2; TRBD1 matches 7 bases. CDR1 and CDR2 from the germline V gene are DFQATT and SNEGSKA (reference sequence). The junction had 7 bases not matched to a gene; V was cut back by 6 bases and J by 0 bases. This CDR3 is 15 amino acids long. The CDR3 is CSAEQGSTNTGELFF. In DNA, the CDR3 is TGCAGTGCCGAACAGGGGTCCACGAACACCGGGGAGCTGTTTTTT.

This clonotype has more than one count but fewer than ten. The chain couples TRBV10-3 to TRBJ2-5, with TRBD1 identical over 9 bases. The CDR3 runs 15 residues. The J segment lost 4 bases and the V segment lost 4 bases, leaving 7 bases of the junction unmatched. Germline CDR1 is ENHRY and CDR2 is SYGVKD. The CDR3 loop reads CAISARDREGETQYF. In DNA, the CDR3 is TGTGCCATCAGTGCCCGGGACAGGGAGGGAGAGACCCAGTACTTC.

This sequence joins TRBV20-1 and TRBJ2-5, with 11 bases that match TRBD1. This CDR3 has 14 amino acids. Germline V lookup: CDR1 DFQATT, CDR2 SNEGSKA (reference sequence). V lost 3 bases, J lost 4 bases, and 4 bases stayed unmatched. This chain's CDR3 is CSARDRGLVETQYF. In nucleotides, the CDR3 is TGCAGTGCTAGGGACAGGGGGCTGGTAGAGACCCAGTACTTC.

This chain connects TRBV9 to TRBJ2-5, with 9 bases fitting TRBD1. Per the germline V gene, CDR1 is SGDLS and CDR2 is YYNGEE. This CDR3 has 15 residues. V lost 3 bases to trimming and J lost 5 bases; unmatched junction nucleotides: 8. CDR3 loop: CASSDGTGNVETQYF. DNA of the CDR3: TGTGCCAGCAGCGACGGGACAGGGAATGTGGAGACCCAGTACTTC.

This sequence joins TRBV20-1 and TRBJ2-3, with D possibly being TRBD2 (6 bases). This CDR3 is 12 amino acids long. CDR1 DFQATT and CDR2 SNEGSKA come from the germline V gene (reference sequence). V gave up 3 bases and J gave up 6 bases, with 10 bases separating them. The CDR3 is CSASGSADTQYF. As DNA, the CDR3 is TGCAGTGCTAGCGGGAGTGCGGATACGCAGTATTTT.

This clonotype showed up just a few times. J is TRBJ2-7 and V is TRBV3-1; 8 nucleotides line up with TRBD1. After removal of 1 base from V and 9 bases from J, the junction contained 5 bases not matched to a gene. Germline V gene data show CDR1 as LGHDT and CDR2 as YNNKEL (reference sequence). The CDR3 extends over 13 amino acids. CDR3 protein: CASSQGDRSAQYF. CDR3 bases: TGTGCCAGCAGCCAAGGGGACAGGTCTGCGCAGTACTTC.

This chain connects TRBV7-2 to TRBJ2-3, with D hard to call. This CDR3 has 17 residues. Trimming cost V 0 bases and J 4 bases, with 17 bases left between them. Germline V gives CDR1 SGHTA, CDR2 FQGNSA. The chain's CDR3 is CASSLAVGRSLPDTQYF. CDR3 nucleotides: TGTGCCAGCAGCTTAGCTGTCGGACGGTCCCTTCCAGATACGCAGTATTTT.

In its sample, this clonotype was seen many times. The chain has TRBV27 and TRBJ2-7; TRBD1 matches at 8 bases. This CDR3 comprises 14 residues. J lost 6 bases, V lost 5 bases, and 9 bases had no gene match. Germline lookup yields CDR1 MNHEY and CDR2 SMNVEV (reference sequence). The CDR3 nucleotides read TGTGCCAGCAGTCAGGGACAGGTGTGGGGCGAGCAGTACTTC. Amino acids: CASSQGQVWGEQYF.